Detailed here is one T cell receptor (beta chain). No antigen is known for it. These data originate in a study of beta chain features in type 1 diabetes. Study-level findings and limits: Type 1 diabetes patients had moderately but significantly shorter TCRB CDR3s in all four CD4+ subsets. Compared to healthy donors, patients appeared to have naive, central memory and Treg TCRB repertoires that were more alike. These data did not resolve whether HLA type affects TCRB rearrangement.

There are 16 residues in the CDR3. From germline, CDR1 is KGHSY and CDR2 FQNENV. V was shortened by 7 bases and J by 2 bases, with 18 bases between the two germline ends. Expressed TCRB transcripts got sequenced, as all isolated RNA was reverse transcribed. Clones were read by immunoSEQ multiplex PCR, and TCRdb kept only the in-frame ones, dropping some. The data show 120,000 or so clones, 17% seen once. One heparinised draw, averaging about 116 mL, was taken per donor. Sorting that relied on CD45RO/CCR7/CD25/CD127/CD95/CD27 yielded CD4+ naive, central memory, regulatory and stem cell-like memory cells.

The sequence derives from a man aged 18 to 29 with type 1 diabetes. The chain links TRBV16 to TRBJ1-5, with a tentative D call TRBD1 (5 bases). Sequenced material: central memory CD4+ T cells from blood. This chain's CDR3 is CASTLRGAGRNQPQHF. CDR3 DNA: TGTGCCAGCACCCTCAGAGGGGCCGGGCGCAATCAGCCCCAGCATTTT.